This T cell receptor (beta chain) was recovered during a study of blood T cell repertoires in COVID-19. Only in-frame clones appear in the TCRdb table, and some are missing; sequencing was by immunoSEQ multiplex PCR. The sample includes under 350,000 clones, about four fifths of them seen just once. Germline lookup yields CDR1 MGHRA and CDR2 YSYEKL. Between the trimmed V and J ends, which lost 4 bases and 1 base, there was a span of 16 bases. The CDR3 extends over 16 amino acids. This TCR was sampled from a woman between 45 and 65 years old who had recovered from COVID-19. The sequenced sample was peripheral blood. The V call is TRBV4-1, the J call TRBJ2-5, with a possible D match to TRBD1 (6 bases). The CDR3: CASSRTPGQPQETQYF. CDR3 DNA: TGCGCCAGCAGCCGCACCCCCGGACAGCCCCAAGAGACCCAGTACTTC.